A single sample gave rise to the 5 T cell receptor beta chains below, sequenced in a study of T cell repertoires in cytomegalovirus infection. TCRdb called the reads again in MiXCR, with one record for every CDR3 protein. Altogether around 450,000 distinct CDR3 sequences are present, 25% to 40% being singletons, with the ten largest covering 12% to 15%. The sequencing sample was made of PBMCs. The receptors were sampled from a human donor in good health (CMV status not recorded). Some clones in this sample may be carry-over from other donors' samples.

Remarks on this clonotype: At one of its ends the junction is not consistent with the germline gene, which may arise from a read error. This sequence joins TRBV5-1 and TRBJ2-1; 8 bases match TRBD1. This CDR3 is built from 16 residues. Germline V CDR1 and CDR2: SGHRS, YFSETQ. This chain's CDR3 is CASSLGVRGPDKEQFF. In DNA form, the CDR3 reads TGCGCCAGCAGCTTAGGCGTCAGGGGGCCAGACAAGGAGCAGTTCTTC.

This chain connects TRBV25-1 to TRBJ2-1; the match to TRBD1 covers 7 bases. Germline V CDR1 and CDR2: MGHDK, SYGVNS. J lost 4 bases, V lost 3 bases, and 9 bases had no gene match. There are 16 residues in the CDR3. The CDR3 DNA reads as TGTGCCAGCAGTGAGTTCCCCCGGGACAGATACAATGAGCAGTTCTTC. Amino acid sequence: CASSEFPRDRYNEQFF.

The chain recombines TRBV28 with TRBJ1-3, with D tentatively TRBD1 (5 bases). V was shortened by 4 bases and J by 7 bases, with 17 bases between the two germline ends. This CDR3 region has 15 residues. Germline CDR1 MDHEN, CDR2 SYDVKM. This CDR3 is CASSSSIDSFNTIYF. CDR3 nucleotide sequence: TGTGCCAGCAGTTCGTCAATAGACAGTTTCAACACCATATATTTT. Full variable domain (outside the CDR3, taken from reference TRBV28 and TRBJ1-3): DVKVTQSSRYLVKRTGEKVFLECVQDMDHENMFWYRQDPGLGLRLIYFSYDVKMKEKGDIPEGYSVSREKKERFSLILESASTNQTSMYLCASSSSIDSFNTIYFGEGSWLTVV.

This clonotype occurred a few times. The chain combines TRBV10-2 with TRBJ2-3; D is unclear. V dropped 8 bases and J dropped 2 bases, with 20 bases sitting between them. Germline V gene lookup returns CDR1 WSHSY and CDR2 SAAADI. This CDR3 comprises 16 residues. CDR3 sequence (DNA): TGCGCCAGCGGGCCTCCTGACTTCGCCCCCACAGATACGCAGTATTTT. Its protein is CASGPPDFAPTDTQYF.

This clonotype was found many times. The rearrangement joins TRBV7-2 to TRBJ1-2, with 10 bases identical to TRBD1. The V gene end was trimmed by 5 bases and the J gene end by 8 bases; junction bases not matched to a gene: 5. The CDR3 has 13 residues. Germline-derived CDR1 and CDR2 are SGHTA and FQGNSA. The CDR3 DNA is TGTGCCAGCAGCGCGACAGGGGGCGGAGGCTACACCTTC. Its protein is CASSATGGGGYTF.